This T cell receptor (beta chain) derives from a study of cytomegalovirus exposure and HLA in healthy donors. Study results and caveats: Despite most TCR sequences being rare, some public TCRs occurred in many donors. The investigators catalogued some 150 TCR beta chains as cytomegalovirus-associated.

Sequencing was performed with immunoSEQ multiplex PCR; in TCRdb, only in-frame clones are kept and a portion is missing. Among some 80,000 clones listed, around 96% were seen once. As regards this clone: Its matching antigen is unknown. The CDR3 does not end in the conserved phenylalanine or tryptophan, so this is likely a read error. The limits of the CDR3 on the DNA are not certain, so only TCRdb's listed CDR3 is given.

This receptor was obtained from a woman between 18 and 29 years old in good health and CMV-seronegative. The sample taken for sequencing was PBMCs.

The CDR3 sequence: CASSYDRLSLGWSV. V is TRBV6-5 and J is TRBJ1-2; the table's D call of TRBD1 was not tested on the DNA. Germline V gene lookup returns CDR1 MNHEY and CDR2 SVGAGI. The CDR3 has 14 amino acids, counting both end residues.